These 15 T cell receptor beta chains originate from one sample sequenced in a study of T cell changes during pregnancy in multiple sclerosis. Data came from immunoSEQ multiplex PCR; TCRdb stores just in-frame clones and leaves some out. Altogether about 68,000 clones are present, approximately 90% being singletons, with the ten largest covering about 1.4%. Sequences were derived from peripheral blood, sampled in the second trimester of pregnancy. Receptors were obtained from a female donor in good health, enrolled as a control in a pregnancy study.

The chain carries TRBV28 and TRBJ1-1, with D hard to call. Germline CDR1 reads MDHEN; CDR2 reads SYDVKM. Between the trimmed V and J ends, which lost 8 bases and 1 base, there was a span of 11 bases. This CDR3 comprises 13 residues. The CDR3 loop reads CASQTGENTEAFF. DNA of the CDR3: TGTGCCAGCCAAACCGGGGAGAACACTGAAGCTTTCTTT.

The chain has TRBV10-3 and TRBJ1-5; D uncertain. Trimming left V 11 bases short and J 3 bases short, with 14 bases between. CDR1 is ENHRY, CDR2 SYGVKD, per germline. The CDR3 consists of 13 residues. Written as DNA, the CDR3 is TGTGCCGCATCTGCGGGCACCAATCAGCCCCAGCATTTT. Protein: CAASAGTNQPQHF.

The genes are TRBV6-1 and TRBJ2-7, with 7 positions matching TRBD2. Looked up from germline, CDR1 is MNHNS and CDR2 is SASEGT. The CDR3 runs to 18 residues. J was trimmed by 0 bases and V by 4 bases; bases with no gene match: 15. The CDR3 region has the DNA TGTGCCAGCAGTGGGCCTAGCGGAGGGGCATTAGGCTCCTACGAGCAGTACTTC. As protein: CASSGPSGGALGSYEQYF.

V usage is TRBV4-1 and J usage is TRBJ2-1, with D perhaps matching TRBD2 (6 bases). With 2 bases removed from V and 0 bases from J, the gap between germline ends came to 11 bases. CDR1 is MGHRA, CDR2 YSYEKL, per germline. This CDR3 spans 16 amino acids. CDR3 region: CASSQRMGGSYNEQFF. The DNA for the CDR3 is TGCGCCAGCAGCCAACGCATGGGGGGCTCCTACAATGAGCAGTTCTTC.

The V call is TRBV6-1, the J call TRBJ2-7; TRBD2 matches 10 bases. V gave up 8 bases and J gave up 5 bases; unmatched junction bases: 12. The CDR3 runs to 15 residues. The germline gives CDR1 MNHNS, CDR2 SASEGT. The DNA of the CDR3 is TGTGCCAGCCTTGGAGGAGGGACTAGCGACCACGAGCAGTACTTC. Its protein product is CASLGGGTSDHEQYF.

V is TRBV6-1 and J is TRBJ2-5; 12 bases agree with TRBD2. J gave up 5 bases and V 3 bases, and 7 bases lay outside the gene matches. The CDR3 loop spans 16 amino acids. Germline V gives CDR1 MNHNS, CDR2 SASEGT. CDR3 sequence: CASSELLAGGEETQYF. The CDR3 bases are TGTGCCAGCAGTGAGCTTCTAGCGGGGGGGGAGGAGACCCAGTACTTC.

The CDR3 DNA reads TGTGCCAGCAGCTTAATGGGGGGAGGATCCACAGATACGCAGTATTTT. This encodes CASSLMGGGSTDTQYF. V is TRBV7-2 and J is TRBJ2-3, with D tentatively TRBD2 (6 bases). Germline V gene data show CDR1 as SGHTA and CDR2 as FQGNSA. This CDR3 spans 16 amino acids. The V and J ends lost 2 bases and 2 bases respectively, with 14 bases between them.

The chain employs TRBV11-2 and TRBJ2-7; 9 bases fit TRBD1. The trim removed 5 bases at V and 2 bases at J, leaving 7 bases unmatched. The CDR3 has 15 amino acids. Germline-derived CDR1 and CDR2 are SGHAT and FQNNGV. The CDR3 loop is CASSPRDRDPYEQYF. In DNA, the CDR3 is TGTGCCAGCAGCCCCCGGGACAGGGACCCCTACGAGCAGTACTTC.

The chain is built from TRBV30 and TRBJ1-2; possible D gene TRBD1, 6 bases. The CDR3 sequence is 14 residues long. From germline, CDR1 is GTSNPN and CDR2 SVGIG (reference sequence). The V and J ends lost 4 bases and 4 bases respectively, with 16 bases between them. DNA of the CDR3: TGTGCCTGGACGAAGGGACATCACACCTATGGCTACACCTTC. Translating gives CAWTKGHHTYGYTF. Complete variable domain (other parts from reference TRBV30 and TRBJ1-2): SQTIHQWPATLVQPVGSPLSLECTVEGTSNPNLYWYRQAAGRGLQLLFYSVGIGQISSEVPQNLSASRPQDRQFILSSKKLLLSDSGFYLCAWTKGHHTYGYTFGSGTRLTVV.

The chain links TRBV14 to TRBJ2-1; 7 positions match TRBD1. Germline CDR1 reads SGHDN; CDR2 reads FVKESK. CDR3 size: 15 residues. The V segment lost 2 bases and the J segment 4 bases; nucleotides outside the gene matches: 5. As DNA, the CDR3 is TGTGCCAGCAGCCAAATTACAGGGGCTTACAATGAGCAGTTCTTC. Its protein is CASSQITGAYNEQFF.

The rearrangement uses TRBV18 and TRBJ1-1; D perhaps matches TRBD1 (5 bases). Trimming shortened V by 4 bases and J by 5 bases, and 20 bases separated the two germline ends. This CDR3 is built from 16 residues. In germline, CDR1 is KGHSH, CDR2 LQKENI. The CDR3 loop reads CASSREATGVITEAFF. The CDR3 DNA sequence: TGTGCCAGCTCACGGGAGGCCACAGGTGTTATAACTGAAGCTTTCTTT.

This clone was observed once. V and J are TRBV9 and TRBJ1-1; 8 bases agree with TRBD1. The V gene end was trimmed by 4 bases and the J gene end by 4 bases; junction bases not matched to a gene: 6. This CDR3 spans 14 amino acids. Looked up from germline, CDR1 is SGDLS and CDR2 is YYNGEE. CDR3 protein: CASSPGQGFTEAFF. The CDR3 DNA is TGTGCCAGCAGCCCCGGACAGGGTTTCACTGAAGCTTTCTTT.

The V call is TRBV19, the J call TRBJ2-7, with 9 bases matching TRBD2. CDR1 is LNHDA, CDR2 SQIVND, per germline (reference sequence). Germline trimming cut 3 bases from V and 4 bases from J; bases unmatched to any gene: 10. The CDR3 totals 16 residues. The CDR3 reads CASSMFGASGKYEQYF. In DNA, the CDR3 is TGTGCCAGTAGTATGTTTGGGGCTAGCGGGAAGTACGAGCAGTACTTC.

The chain employs TRBV4-3 and TRBJ1-3, with D perhaps matching TRBD1 (5 bases). There are 14 residues in the CDR3. Between the trimmed V and J ends, which lost 0 bases and 9 bases, there was a span of 12 bases. The V gene's germline CDR1 is LGHNA and CDR2 YSLEER. The CDR3 DNA reads as TGCGCCAGCAGCCAAGACAGGGTATTTAGCACCATATATTTT. This sequence encodes CASSQDRVFSTIYF.

This chain joins TRBV28 and TRBJ1-6; tentatively, D is TRBD1 (5 bases). The CDR3 has 16 residues. Trimming removed 5 bases at V and 10 bases at J, with 21 bases between. Germline assignment: CDR1 MDHEN and CDR2 SYDVKM. The CDR3 nucleotides are TGTGCCAGCAGTGTACCGGGGGGGGAAAATGGATCACCCCTCCACTTT. Protein product: CASSVPGGENGSPLHF.